The 6 T cell receptor beta chains given below trace back to one sample, sequenced in a study of blood T cell repertoires in COVID-19. Only in-frame clones appear in the TCRdb table, and some are missing; sequencing was by immunoSEQ multiplex PCR. The sample lists around 63,000 clones; roughly 89% were seen once. The sequencing sample was made of peripheral blood. These receptors came from a woman older than 75 with acute or convalescent COVID-19.

The rearrangement uses TRBV9 and TRBJ1-5, with 9 bases fitting TRBD1. The germline CDR1 and CDR2 sequences are SGDLS and YYNGEE. CDR3 length: 15 amino acids. After removal of 2 bases from V and 1 base from J, the junction contained 1 base not matched to a gene. The CDR3 loop is CASSVGTGSNQPQHF. The CDR3 DNA reads TGTGCCAGCAGCGTCGGGACAGGGAGCAATCAGCCCCAGCATTTT.

The rearrangement uses TRBV19 and TRBJ2-1, with TRBD2 matching 8 bases. The trim removed 0 bases at V and 7 bases at J, leaving 11 bases unmatched. Germline values: CDR1 LNHDA, CDR2 SQIVND (reference sequence). This CDR3 is built from 17 residues. CDR3 nucleotides: TGTGCCAGTAGTATAGATTTTTTCAGCGGGAGCAGGAATGAGCAGTTCTTC. It codes for CASSIDFFSGSRNEQFF.

This sequence joins TRBV9 and TRBJ1-5, with 7 bases aligning to TRBD1. Looked up from germline, CDR1 is SGDLS and CDR2 is YYNGEE. J lost 0 bases, V lost 3 bases, and 3 bases had no gene match. The CDR3 runs 15 residues. For the CDR3, the DNA is TGTGCCAGCAGCGCCCAGGGGGGTAGCAATCAGCCCCAGCATTTT. This sequence encodes CASSAQGGSNQPQHF. Drawing the rest from reference TRBV9 and TRBJ1-5, the complete variable domain is DSGVTQTPKHLITATGQRVTLRCSPRSGDLSVYWYQQSLDQGLQFLIQYYNGEERAKGNILERFSAQQFPDLHSELNLSSLELGDSALYFCASSAQGGSNQPQHFGDGTRLSIL.

V and J are TRBV19 and TRBJ2-5; 7 bases match TRBD2. CDR3 size: 14 residues. V gave up 3 bases and J gave up 5 bases; unmatched junction bases: 6. Germline CDR1 LNHDA, CDR2 SQIVND (reference sequence). The CDR3 protein is CASSMVGGGETQYF. CDR3 nucleotides: TGTGCCAGTAGTATGGTGGGGGGAGGGGAGACCCAGTACTTC.

The chain is built from TRBV11-3 and TRBJ2-7, with 12 positions matching TRBD2. The V segment lost 1 base and the J segment 6 bases; nucleotides outside the gene matches: 4. The germline CDR1 and CDR2 sequences are SGHNT and YENEEA. There are 15 residues in the CDR3. The CDR3 sequence is CASSLGLAGEVEQYF. In DNA, the CDR3 is TGTGCCAGCAGCTTAGGACTAGCGGGGGAGGTCGAGCAGTACTTC.

J is TRBJ2-7 and V is TRBV3-1 (or the pseudogene TRBV3-2); D is ambiguous. Trimming stripped 6 bases from V and 0 bases from J, with 9 bases between. Per the germline V gene, CDR1 is LGHDT and CDR2 is YNNKEL (reference sequence). CDR3 length: 13 amino acids. CDR3 protein: CASRPESSYEQYF. The DNA of the CDR3 is TGTGCCAGCAGACCGGAGTCCTCCTACGAGCAGTACTTC.